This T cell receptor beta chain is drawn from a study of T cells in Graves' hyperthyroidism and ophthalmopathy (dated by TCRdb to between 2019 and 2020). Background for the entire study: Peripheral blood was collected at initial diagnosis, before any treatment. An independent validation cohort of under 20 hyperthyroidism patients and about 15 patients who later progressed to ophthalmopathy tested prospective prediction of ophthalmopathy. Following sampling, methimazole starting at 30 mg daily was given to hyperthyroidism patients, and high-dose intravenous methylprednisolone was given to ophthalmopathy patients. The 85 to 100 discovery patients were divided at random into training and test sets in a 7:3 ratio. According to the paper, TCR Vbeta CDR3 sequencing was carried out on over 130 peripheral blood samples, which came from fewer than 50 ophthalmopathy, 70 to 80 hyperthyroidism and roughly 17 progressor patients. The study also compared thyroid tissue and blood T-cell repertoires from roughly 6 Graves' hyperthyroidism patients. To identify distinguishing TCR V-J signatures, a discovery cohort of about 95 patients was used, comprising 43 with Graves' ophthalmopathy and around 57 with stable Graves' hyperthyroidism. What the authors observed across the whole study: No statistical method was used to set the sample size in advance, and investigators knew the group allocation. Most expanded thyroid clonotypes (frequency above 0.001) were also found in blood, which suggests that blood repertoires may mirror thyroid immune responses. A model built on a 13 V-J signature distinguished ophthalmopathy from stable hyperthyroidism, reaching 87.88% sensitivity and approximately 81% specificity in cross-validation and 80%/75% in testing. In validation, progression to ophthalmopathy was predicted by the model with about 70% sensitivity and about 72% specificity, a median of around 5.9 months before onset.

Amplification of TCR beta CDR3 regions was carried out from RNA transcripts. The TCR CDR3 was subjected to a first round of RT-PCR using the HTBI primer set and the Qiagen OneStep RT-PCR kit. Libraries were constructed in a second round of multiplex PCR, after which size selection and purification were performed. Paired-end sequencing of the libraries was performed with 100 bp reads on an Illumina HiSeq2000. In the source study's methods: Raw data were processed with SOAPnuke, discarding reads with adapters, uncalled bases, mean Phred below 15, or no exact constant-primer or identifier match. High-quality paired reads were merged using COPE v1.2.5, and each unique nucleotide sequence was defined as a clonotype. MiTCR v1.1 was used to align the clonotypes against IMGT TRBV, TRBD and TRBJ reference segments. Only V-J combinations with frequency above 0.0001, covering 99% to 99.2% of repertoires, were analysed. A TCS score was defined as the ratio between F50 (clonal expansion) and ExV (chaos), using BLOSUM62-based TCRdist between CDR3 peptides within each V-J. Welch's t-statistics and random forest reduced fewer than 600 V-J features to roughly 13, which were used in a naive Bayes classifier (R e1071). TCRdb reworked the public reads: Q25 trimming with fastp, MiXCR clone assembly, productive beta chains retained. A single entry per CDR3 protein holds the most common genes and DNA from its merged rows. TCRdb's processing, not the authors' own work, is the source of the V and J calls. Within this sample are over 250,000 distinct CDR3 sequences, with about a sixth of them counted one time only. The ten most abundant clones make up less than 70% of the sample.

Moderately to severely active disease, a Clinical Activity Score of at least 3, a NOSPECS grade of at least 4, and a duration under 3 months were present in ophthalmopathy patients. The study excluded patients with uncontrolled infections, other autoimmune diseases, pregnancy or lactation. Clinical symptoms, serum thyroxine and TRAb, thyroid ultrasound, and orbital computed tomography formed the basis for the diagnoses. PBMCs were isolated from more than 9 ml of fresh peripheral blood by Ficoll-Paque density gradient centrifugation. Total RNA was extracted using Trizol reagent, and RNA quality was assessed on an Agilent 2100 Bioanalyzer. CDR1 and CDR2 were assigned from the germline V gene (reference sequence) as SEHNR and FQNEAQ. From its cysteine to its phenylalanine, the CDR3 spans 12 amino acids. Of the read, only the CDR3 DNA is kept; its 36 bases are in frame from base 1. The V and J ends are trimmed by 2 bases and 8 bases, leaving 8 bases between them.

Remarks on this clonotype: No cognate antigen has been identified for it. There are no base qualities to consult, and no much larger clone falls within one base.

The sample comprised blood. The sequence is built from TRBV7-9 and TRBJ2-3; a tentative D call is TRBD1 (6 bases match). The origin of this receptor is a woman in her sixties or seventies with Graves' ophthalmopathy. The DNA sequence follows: TGTGCCAGCAGCTTAACGGACAGTACGCAGTATTTT. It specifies CASSLTDSTQYF. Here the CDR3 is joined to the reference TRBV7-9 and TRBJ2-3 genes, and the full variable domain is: DTGVSQNPRHKITKRGQNVTFRCDPISEHNRLYWYRQTLGQGPEFLTYFQNEAQLEKSRLLSDRFSAERPKGSFSTLEIQRTEQGDSAMYLCASSLTDSTQYFGPGTRLTVL.